The 30 T cell receptor beta chains in this list originate from one sample, sequenced in a study of CD4 T cells in relation to SARS-CoV-2 and coronaviruses. Unexposed donor CD4+ T cells date from about 2011-2018, before the COVID-19 pandemic. Isolation of CD4+ T cells took place after roughly nine days in culture. Using immunoSEQ multiplex PCR, the repertoire was profiled, and TCRdb retains in-frame clones only, with some absent. The repertoire has 11,000 or so clones, roughly 80% of them found once; the top ten carry 10% to 15%. Antigen specificity for these receptors is unknown. The sequenced sample consisted of CD4+ T cells from PBMCs, cultured in vitro. These receptors were obtained from a human donor in good health.

The rearrangement links TRBV25-1 to TRBJ1-3; no reliable D call. Trimming stripped 2 bases from V and 5 bases from J, with 7 bases between. Germline V gives CDR1 MGHDK, CDR2 SYGVNS. The CDR3 is 13 amino acids. CDR3 nucleotides: TGTGCCAGCAGTGAACCCCCCCGAAACACCATATATTTT. Translating gives CASSEPPRNTIYF. Complete variable domain (other parts from reference TRBV25-1 and TRBJ1-3): EADIYQTPRYLVIGTGKKITLECSQTMGHDKMYWYQQDPGMELHLIHYSYGVNSTEKGDLSSESTVSRIRTEHFPLTLESARPSHTSQYLCASSEPPRNTIYFGEGSWLTVV.

The chain joins TRBV6-5 to TRBJ1-3; D is unresolved. V lost 5 bases and J lost 0, with 8 bases in between. The CDR3 loop spans 14 amino acids. Germline V lookup: CDR1 MNHEY, CDR2 SVGAGI. The CDR3, as DNA: TGTGCCAGCAGTCTTACCTACTCTGGAAACACCATATATTTT. Its translation is CASSLTYSGNTIYF.

This CDR3 is CASSLGRPGGTYEQYF. The CDR3 DNA is TGTGCCAGCAGCTTAGGCCGGCCAGGGGGCACCTACGAGCAGTACTTC. This sequence joins TRBV13 and TRBJ2-7; 8 nucleotides line up with TRBD1. This CDR3 spans 16 amino acids. Germline assignment: CDR1 PRHDT and CDR2 FYEKMQ (reference sequence). Trimming took 0 bases from V and 2 from J; bases not matched to a gene: 6. Drawing the rest from reference TRBV13 and TRBJ2-7, the complete variable domain is AAGVIQSPRHLIKEKRETATLKCYPIPRHDTVYWYQQGPGQDPQFLISFYEKMQSDKGSIPDRFSAQQFSDYHSELNMSSLELGDSALYFCASSLGRPGGTYEQYFGPGTRLTVT.

This chain connects TRBV7-2 to TRBJ1-1, with D possibly matching TRBD1 (5 bases). Germline assignment: CDR1 SGHTA and CDR2 FQGNSA. The V and J ends lost 1 base and 4 bases respectively, with 10 bases between them. This CDR3 is 14 amino acids long. The CDR3 DNA is TGTGCCAGCAGCTTAGGGGGGGATGGCACTGAAGCTTTCTTT. It is translated as CASSLGGDGTEAFF.

The V gene is TRBV18, the J gene TRBJ2-3, with 9 nucleotides matching TRBD1. The V and J ends lost 5 bases and 8 bases, in that order; junction bases with no gene match: 11. The germline CDR1 and CDR2 sequences are KGHSH and LQKENI. The CDR3 extends over 15 amino acids. This CDR3 is CASSTGQGAIGTQYF. CDR3 nucleotides: TGTGCCAGCTCAACGGGACAGGGAGCAATCGGTACGCAGTATTTT.

The chain joins TRBV4-1 to TRBJ2-3; D not certain. The CDR3 consists of 16 residues. Trimming removed 4 bases from V and 4 bases from J, with 18 bases in between. The V gene's germline CDR1 is MGHRA and CDR2 YSYEKL. CDR3 bases: TGCGCCAGCAGCCGGACCGGGCCAAACTTCGCAGATACGCAGTATTTT. This translates into CASSRTGPNFADTQYF.

The chain has TRBV24-1 and TRBJ2-5, with D unresolved. V lost 7 bases and J lost 5, with 13 bases in between. Germline V gene sequence: CDR1 KGHDR, CDR2 SFDVKD. The length of the CDR3 is 13 residues. CDR3 in DNA: TGTGCCACCAGCCCCGGTATTGGTGAGACCCAGTACTTC. Translated, it gives CATSPGIGETQYF.

The chain links TRBV7-2 to TRBJ1-3; TRBD1 might be the D (5 bases). Germline V gene lookup returns CDR1 SGHTA and CDR2 FQGNSA. The germline V and J ends were trimmed by 1 base and 3 bases, with 7 bases remaining between them. The CDR3 covers 14 residues. The CDR3 reads CASSLGGVGNTIYF. CDR3 bases: TGTGCCAGCAGCTTAGGGGGCGTTGGAAACACCATATATTTT.

V usage is TRBV28 and J usage is TRBJ2-7; 7 bases agree with TRBD1. J lost 3 bases, V lost 5 bases, and 10 bases had no gene match. The germline CDR1 and CDR2 sequences are MDHEN and SYDVKM. The CDR3 covers 15 residues. The DNA of the CDR3 is TGTGCCAGCAGTCCCACAGGGGTAGACAACTACGAGCAGTACTTC. Encoded protein: CASSPTGVDNYEQYF. The complete variable domain, with remaining parts taken from reference TRBV28 and TRBJ2-7, reads DVKVTQSSRYLVKRTGEKVFLECVQDMDHENMFWYRQDPGLGLRLIYFSYDVKMKEKGDIPEGYSVSREKKERFSLILESASTNQTSMYLCASSPTGVDNYEQYFGPGTRLTVT.

The V and J genes are TRBV5-1 and TRBJ2-3; tentative D call: TRBD1 (5 bases). CDR1 is SGHRS and CDR2 is YFSETQ in the germline V gene. The CDR3 is 14 amino acids. The germline V and J ends were trimmed by 0 bases and 4 bases, with 9 bases remaining between them. The CDR3 bases are TGCGCCAGCAGCTTGGTGGGGCTGGCAGATACGCAGTATTTT. As protein: CASSLVGLADTQYF.

The J gene is TRBJ2-6, the V gene TRBV27; D is undetermined. Trimming pared 8 bases from V and 0 bases from J, leaving 5 bases between. The CDR3 runs to 13 residues. The germline V gene encodes CDR1 MNHEY and CDR2 SMNVEV (reference sequence). CDR3 residues: CASQVSGANVLTF. Here the CDR3 DNA reads TGTGCCAGCCAGGTCTCTGGGGCCAACGTCCTGACTTTC.

The chain employs TRBV3-1 (or the pseudogene TRBV3-2) and TRBJ1-4; no firm D call. The germline V gene has CDR1 LGHDT and CDR2 YNNKEL (reference sequence). This CDR3 spans 16 amino acids. V was clipped by 7 bases and J by 0 bases, with 15 bases between them. This chain's CDR3 is CASNGVRTTTNEKLFF. CDR3 bases: TGTGCCAGCAACGGGGTCAGAACTACAACTAATGAAAAACTGTTTTTT.

This chain links TRBV6-2 or TRBV6-3 with TRBJ1-5; D is unclear. V lost 5 bases, J lost 6 bases, and 8 bases lay in between. This CDR3 region has 12 residues. Germline V gives CDR1 MNHEY, CDR2 SVGEGT. The CDR3: CASSPEGQPQHF. CDR3 nucleotide sequence: TGTGCCAGCAGTCCAGAGGGTCAGCCCCAGCATTTT.

V and J are TRBV3-1 (or the pseudogene TRBV3-2) and TRBJ2-7, with D uncertain. This CDR3 region has 15 residues. V lost 0 bases to trimming and J lost 6 bases, with 15 bases between them. Germline CDR1 reads LGHDT; CDR2 reads YNNKEL (reference sequence). The CDR3 loop reads CASSQDPIAGGEQYF. The CDR3 DNA follows: TGTGCCAGCAGCCAAGACCCTATAGCCGGCGGCGAGCAGTACTTC.

The genes are TRBV11-2 and TRBJ2-1; possibly TRBD1 for D (6 bases). Trimming stripped 3 bases from V and 4 bases from J, with 13 bases between. The CDR3 is 15 residues long. Germline values: CDR1 SGHAT, CDR2 FQNNGV. The CDR3 region is CASSFGRGPYNEQFF. The CDR3 DNA reads TGTGCCAGCAGCTTCGGCAGGGGCCCATACAATGAGCAGTTCTTC. The whole variable domain, remainder taken from reference TRBV11-2 and TRBJ2-1, is EAGVAQSPRYKIIEKRQSVAFWCNPISGHATLYWYQQILGQGPKLLIQFQNNGVVDDSQLPKDRFSAERLKGVDSTLKIQPAKLEDSAVYLCASSFGRGPYNEQFFGPGTRLTVL.

This clone was observed a few times. The chain employs TRBV2 and TRBJ1-1; 7 bases map to TRBD1. With V trimmed by 6 bases and J by 2 bases, 9 bases remained unmatched. Germline CDR1 is SNHLY and CDR2 is FYNNEI. The CDR3 consists of 15 residues. The CDR3 sequence is CASRIPGTENTEAFF. In DNA form, the CDR3 reads TGTGCCAGCAGGATTCCCGGGACAGAAAACACTGAAGCTTTCTTT.

The rearrangement uses TRBV12-3 or TRBV12-4 and TRBJ2-7, with 7 bases fitting TRBD1. CDR3 size: 13 residues. V trimming: 10 bases; J trimming: 0 bases; junction bases outside the gene matches: 6. The CDR3 DNA reads TGTGCCACCGGCCGGGACAGCTCCTACGAGCAGTACTTC. It yields the protein CATGRDSSYEQYF.

The CDR3 DNA sequence: TGTGCCAGCAGGAGAACAGGCTGGGACAGGGTCAACTTCGGTTCACCCCTCCACTTT. Translating gives CASRRTGWDRVNFGSPLHF. The V and J genes are TRBV3-1 (or the pseudogene TRBV3-2) and TRBJ1-6, with 9 bases aligning to TRBD1. The CDR3 has 19 amino acids. The junction had 21 bases not matched to a gene; V was cut back by 6 bases and J by 9 bases. Germline CDR1 is LGHDT and CDR2 is YNNKEL (reference sequence).

The chain recombines TRBV5-1 with TRBJ2-1; D is ambiguous. CDR3 length equals 15 residues. Germline V gives CDR1 SGHRS, CDR2 YFSETQ. V was trimmed by 5 bases and J by 3 bases, leaving 15 bases between them. In DNA, the CDR3 is TGCGCCAGCAGGGCAGGAAGCCTGAACTACAATGAGCAGTTCTTC. Translated: CASRAGSLNYNEQFF.

V usage is TRBV4-3 and J usage is TRBJ2-5; 9 bases are a match to TRBD2. The CDR3 totals 17 residues. The V segment lost 3 bases and the J segment 2 bases; nucleotides outside the gene matches: 10. Germline CDR1 is LGHNA and CDR2 is YSLEER. The CDR3 region is CASSQGVLTSGQETQYF. CDR3 coding DNA: TGCGCCAGCAGCCAGGGGGTCCTGACTAGCGGACAAGAGACCCAGTACTTC.

The chain recombines TRBV4-2 with TRBJ1-5; D is unclear. CDR3 length: 15 residues. Germline lookup yields CDR1 LGHNA and CDR2 YNFKEQ. Trimming left V 0 bases short and J 6 bases short, with 12 bases between. CDR3 residues: CASSQDWRVGQPQHF. CDR3 DNA: TGTGCCAGCAGCCAAGATTGGAGGGTAGGTCAGCCCCAGCATTTT.

The V and J genes are TRBV7-9 and TRBJ1-5; 7 bases line up with TRBD1. The germline V gene encodes CDR1 SEHNR and CDR2 FQNEAQ (reference sequence). The V gene end was trimmed by 5 bases and the J gene end by 0 bases; junction bases not matched to a gene: 4. The CDR3 sequence is 15 residues long. The CDR3 nucleotides are TGTGCCAGCAGCATCGACAGGGCTAGCAATCAGCCCCAGCATTTT. Amino acids: CASSIDRASNQPQHF.

CDR3 loop: CASSPDRTYEQYF. The CDR3 DNA is TGTGCCAGCAGTCCGGACAGGACCTACGAGCAGTACTTC. The chain uses TRBV27 and TRBJ2-7; 7 nucleotides match TRBD1. Germline values: CDR1 MNHEY, CDR2 SMNVEV (reference sequence). V dropped 5 bases and J dropped 2; count of bases not matched to a gene: 3. This CDR3 has 13 residues.

The chain employs TRBV10-3 and TRBJ1-6; D is possibly TRBD1 (6 bases). The CDR3 has 16 residues. V was pared by 3 bases and J by 5 bases, with 14 bases between. Germline V gene data show CDR1 as ENHRY and CDR2 as SYGVKD. As DNA, the CDR3 is TGTGCCATCAGTGACAGGGGCTCTGTAAATAATTCACCCCTCCACTTT. Its protein product is CAISDRGSVNNSPLHF.

The rearrangement uses TRBV2 and TRBJ2-2, with TRBD2 identical over 7 bases. The germline V gene has CDR1 SNHLY and CDR2 FYNNEI. This CDR3 has 15 residues. V dropped 3 bases and J dropped 4; count of bases not matched to a gene: 5. The CDR3 sequence: CASSDLRETTGELFF. In DNA, the CDR3 is TGTGCCAGCAGTGACCTGCGGGAGACCACCGGGGAGCTGTTTTTT.

The chain uses TRBV3-1 (or the pseudogene TRBV3-2) and TRBJ1-6; D is ambiguous. Deletions cut 1 base from V and 0 bases from J, with 10 bases between. The germline V gene has CDR1 LGHDT and CDR2 YNNKEL (reference sequence). The CDR3 runs to 17 residues. CDR3 sequence reads: CASSQALRSSYNSPLHF. As DNA, the CDR3 is TGTGCCAGCAGCCAAGCCCTCCGGAGCTCCTATAATTCACCCCTCCACTTT.

The V call is TRBV11-2, the J call TRBJ2-7, with 9 bases identical to TRBD1. V shed 6 bases, J shed 7 bases, and the junction held 13 bases outside the gene matches. Germline V CDR1 and CDR2: SGHAT, FQNNGV. This CDR3 spans 15 amino acids. CDR3 region: CASRRAGTGISEQYF. The CDR3 nucleotides are TGTGCCAGCAGACGGGCCGGGACAGGGATTTCGGAGCAGTACTTC.

J is TRBJ1-1 and V is TRBV20-1, with TRBD1 identical over 9 bases. This CDR3 spans 15 amino acids. Germline assignment: CDR1 DFQATT and CDR2 SNEGSKA (reference sequence). J was trimmed by 5 bases and V by 3 bases; bases with no gene match: 10. The CDR3 bases are TGCAGTGCTAGTCTGACAGGGGGAAGGTTAACTGAAGCTTTCTTT. Its protein product is CSASLTGGRLTEAFF.

This clone was picked up a small number of times. This chain joins TRBV25-1 and TRBJ1-3; D is unclear. Trimming left V 3 bases short and J 8 bases short, with 11 bases between. CDR3 size: 13 residues. Germline lookup yields CDR1 MGHDK and CDR2 SYGVNS. Here the CDR3 reads CASSDGPRDTIYF. In DNA, the CDR3 is TGTGCCAGCAGTGACGGGCCGAGGGACACCATATATTTT.

V usage is TRBV2 and J usage is TRBJ2-4; 8 bases are a match to TRBD1. CDR1 is SNHLY, CDR2 FYNNEI, per germline. V trimming: 7 bases; J trimming: 7 bases; junction bases outside the gene matches: 6. The CDR3 has 13 amino acids. The CDR3 DNA sequence: TGTGCCAGCATGGGGACAGGCCCGAACATTCAGTACTTC. This translates into CASMGTGPNIQYF. Using reference TRBV2 and TRBJ2-4 for the parts outside the CDR3, the full variable domain is EPEVTQTPSHQVTQMGQEVILRCVPISNHLYFYWYRQILGQKVEFLVSFYNNEISEKSEIFDDQFSVERPDGSNFTLKIRSTKLEDSAMYFCASMGTGPNIQYFGAGTRLSVL.